This T cell receptor (beta chain) is from a study of blood T cell repertoires in COVID-19. This CDR3 is built from 15 residues. Germline CDR1 is KGHSH and CDR2 is LQKENI. V was clipped by 2 bases and J by 2 bases, with 11 bases between them. The protocol was immunoSEQ multiplex PCR, while the TCRdb copy is restricted to in-frame clones and leaves out a portion. The sample holds about 94,000 clones, about 80% seen once. The sample consisted of peripheral blood. The sequence was obtained from an elderly woman with acute or convalescent COVID-19. The chain uses TRBV18 and TRBJ2-3; possibly TRBD2 for D (6 bases). The CDR3, as DNA: TGTGCCAGCTCACCAAGCGGGCAGGCCACAGATACGCAGTATTTT. Its protein product is CASSPSGQATDTQYF.